Below, one TCR beta chain is given with its context. This sample is drawn from a study of T cells in localized non-small cell lung cancer. Assay used: immunoSEQ multiplex PCR; TCRdb lists only in-frame clones, some missing. This sample has about 41,000 clones, with 85% to 90% found just once. The specimen comprised peripheral blood, sampled before any cancer treatment. The source of this sequence is a woman aged 18-49 years with stage III lung adenocarcinoma.

CDR3 residues: CASSAAGGRRTGELFF. Here the CDR3 DNA reads TGTGCCAGCAGCGCGGCGGGGGGGCGGCGTACCGGGGAGCTGTTTTTT. The gene calls are TRBV11-2 and TRBJ2-2; 9 bases map to TRBD2. Germline-derived CDR1 and CDR2 are SGHAT and FQNNGV. With V trimmed by 5 bases and J by 5 bases, 9 bases remained unmatched. The CDR3 contains 16 residues.